These 10 T cell receptor beta chains were all obtained from the same sample, sequenced in a study of blood T cell repertoires in COVID-19. Assay used: immunoSEQ multiplex PCR; TCRdb lists only in-frame clones, some missing. The table shows some 280,000 clones, with about nine tenths occurring only once. The sequenced sample consisted of peripheral blood. Receptor source: a middle-aged woman who had recovered from COVID-19.

This chain connects TRBV28 to TRBJ1-2; 9 bases are shared with TRBD1. The CDR3 sequence is 17 residues long. The V gene end was trimmed by 5 bases and the J gene end by 0 bases; junction bases not matched to a gene: 10. CDR1 and CDR2 (germline): MDHEN, SYDVKM. This CDR3 reads CASSPSGQGPTNYGYTF. In DNA, the CDR3 is TGTGCCAGCAGTCCGTCGGGACAGGGACCAACTAACTATGGCTACACCTTC.

The V and J genes are TRBV12-3 or TRBV12-4 and TRBJ1-4, with D possibly matching TRBD1 (6 bases). This CDR3 has 13 amino acids. V was clipped by 6 bases and J by 3 bases, with 8 bases between them. CDR3 sequence: CASRQGSNEKLFF. CDR3 DNA sequence: TGTGCCAGCAGGCAGGGGTCTAATGAAAAACTGTTTTTT.

This clone was found once. This chain joins TRBV3-1 (or the pseudogene TRBV3-2) and TRBJ1-1; D unclear. There are 15 residues in the CDR3. Trimming shortened V by 3 bases and J by 6 bases, and 17 bases separated the two germline ends. The germline CDR1 and CDR2 sequences are LGHDT and YNNKEL (reference sequence). This chain's CDR3 is CASSHGSTTGAEAFF. CDR3 bases: TGTGCCAGCAGCCATGGGTCAACCACCGGGGCTGAAGCTTTCTTT.

The chain recombines TRBV5-1 with TRBJ2-1; TRBD2 agrees at 9 bases. Germline V gene lookup returns CDR1 SGHRS and CDR2 YFSETQ. CDR3 length: 14 residues. Germline trimming cut 4 bases from V and 4 bases from J; bases unmatched to any gene: 3. CDR3 in DNA: TGCGCCAGCAGCATGACTAGCGGATACAATGAGCAGTTCTTC. This gives the protein CASSMTSGYNEQFF.

The rearrangement links TRBV5-4 to TRBJ2-1, with TRBD2 matching over 9 bases. V was pared by 4 bases and J by 8 bases, with 4 bases of the junction left unmatched. The CDR3 consists of 13 residues. From germline, CDR1 is SGHNT and CDR2 YYREEE (reference sequence). The CDR3 protein is CASSLSGSYEQFF. The CDR3 coding sequence is TGTGCCAGCAGCCTTAGCGGGAGCTATGAGCAGTTCTTC.

The chain has TRBV28 and TRBJ1-5; 10 bases match TRBD1. Germline CDR1 and CDR2: MDHEN and SYDVKM. V was pared by 6 bases and J by 2 bases, with 4 bases of the junction left unmatched. This CDR3 spans 15 amino acids. CDR3 sequence (DNA): TGTGCCAGCAGACTTGGGACAGGGGGCAATCAGCCCCAGCATTTT. It encodes CASRLGTGGNQPQHF.

The rearrangement links TRBV24-1 to TRBJ2-5; 9 bases match TRBD2. Looked up from germline, CDR1 is KGHDR and CDR2 is SFDVKD. V was pared by 0 bases and J by 2 bases, with 3 bases of the junction left unmatched. The CDR3 runs to 16 residues. Written as DNA, the CDR3 is TGTGCCACCAGTGATTTGCCCCTAGCGGGACAAGAGACCCAGTACTTC. Its protein product is CATSDLPLAGQETQYF.

This clone was detected once. The chain recombines TRBV5-1 with TRBJ2-3, with TRBD2 matching over 14 bases. The ends lost 4 bases at V and 3 bases at J; junction bases unmatched: 7. The germline V gene encodes CDR1 SGHRS and CDR2 YFSETQ. The CDR3 is 17 residues long. CDR3 loop: CASSPPGLAGVTDTQYF. The DNA of the CDR3 is TGCGCCAGCAGCCCTCCGGGACTAGCGGGAGTTACAGATACGCAGTATTTT.

The chain is built from TRBV5-1 and TRBJ2-7; 9 bases agree with TRBD1. Germline assignment: CDR1 SGHRS and CDR2 YFSETQ. The J segment lost 3 bases and the V segment lost 5 bases, leaving 6 bases of the junction unmatched. CDR3 length equals 14 residues. The CDR3 is CASSEDRGNYEQYF. CDR3 coding DNA: TGCGCCAGCAGTGAGGACAGGGGAAACTACGAGCAGTACTTC.

This sequence joins TRBV5-1 and TRBJ2-2, with 7 bases lining up with TRBD1. The CDR3 sequence is 16 residues long. Germline CDR1 SGHRS, CDR2 YFSETQ. The V segment lost 6 bases and the J segment 0 bases; nucleotides outside the gene matches: 8. The CDR3 loop reads CASTEAGTANTGELFF. The CDR3 nucleotides are TGCGCCAGCACAGAGGCCGGGACAGCGAACACCGGGGAGCTGTTTTTT.